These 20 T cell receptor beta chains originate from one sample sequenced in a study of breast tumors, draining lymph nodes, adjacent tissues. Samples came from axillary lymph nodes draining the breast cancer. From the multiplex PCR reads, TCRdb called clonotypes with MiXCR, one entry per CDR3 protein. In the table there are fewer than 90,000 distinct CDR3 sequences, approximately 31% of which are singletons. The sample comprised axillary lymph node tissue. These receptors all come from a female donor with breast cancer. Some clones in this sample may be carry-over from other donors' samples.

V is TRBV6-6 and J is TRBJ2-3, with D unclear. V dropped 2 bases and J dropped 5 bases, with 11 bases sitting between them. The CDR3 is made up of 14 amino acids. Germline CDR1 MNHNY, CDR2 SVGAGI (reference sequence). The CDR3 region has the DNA TGTGCCAGCAGTTACCGGAACTTGGGAGATACGCAGTATTTT. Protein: CASSYRNLGDTQYF.

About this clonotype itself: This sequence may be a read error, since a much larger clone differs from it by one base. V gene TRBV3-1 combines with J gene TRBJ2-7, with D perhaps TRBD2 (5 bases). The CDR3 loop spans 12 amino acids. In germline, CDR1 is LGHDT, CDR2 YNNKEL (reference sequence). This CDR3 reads CANSQAAGEQYF. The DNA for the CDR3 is TGTGCCAACAGCCAAGCGGCGGGCGAGCAGTACTTC.

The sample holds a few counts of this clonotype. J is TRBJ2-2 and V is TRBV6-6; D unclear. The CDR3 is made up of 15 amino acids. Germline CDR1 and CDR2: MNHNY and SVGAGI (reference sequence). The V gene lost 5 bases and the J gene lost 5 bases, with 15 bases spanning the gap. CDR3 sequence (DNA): TGTGCCAGCAGTCGCCGGGTCCGAAGGACCGGGGAGCTGTTTTTT. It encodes CASSRRVRRTGELFF.

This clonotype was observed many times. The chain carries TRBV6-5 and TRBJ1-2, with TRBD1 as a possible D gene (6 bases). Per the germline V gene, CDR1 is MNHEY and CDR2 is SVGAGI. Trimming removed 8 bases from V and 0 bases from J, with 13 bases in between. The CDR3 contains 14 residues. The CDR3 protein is CASRGHQANYGYTF. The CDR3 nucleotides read TGTGCCAGCCGGGGGCACCAGGCTAACTATGGCTACACCTTC.

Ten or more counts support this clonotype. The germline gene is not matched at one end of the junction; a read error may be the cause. CDR3 sequence: CATSALIKGRYEQYF. In DNA, the CDR3 is TGTGCCACCAGTGCTTTGATTAAGGGTCGCTACGAGCAGTACTTC. The chain links TRBV24-1 to TRBJ2-7, with unresolved D. The CDR3 covers 15 residues. CDR1 and CDR2 (germline): KGHDR, SFDVKD.

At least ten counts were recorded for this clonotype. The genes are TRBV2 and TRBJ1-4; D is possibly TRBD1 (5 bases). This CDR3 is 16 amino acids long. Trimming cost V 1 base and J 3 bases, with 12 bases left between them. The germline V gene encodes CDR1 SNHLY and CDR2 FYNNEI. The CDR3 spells CASSEDSGTSNEKLFF. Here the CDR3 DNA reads TGTGCCAGCAGTGAAGATTCAGGGACCTCTAATGAAAAACTGTTTTTT.

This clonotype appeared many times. The CDR3 reads CASSQGGGQGHSYEQYF. The CDR3 DNA is TGTGCCAGCAGCCAAGGGGGGGGGCAGGGCCACTCCTACGAGCAGTACTTC. The chain is built from TRBV3-1 and TRBJ2-7, with D tentatively TRBD2 (7 bases). Per germline, CDR1 LGHDT and CDR2 YNNKEL (reference sequence). The CDR3 is made up of 17 amino acids. V lost 1 base and J 0 bases, leaving 16 bases between the germline ends.

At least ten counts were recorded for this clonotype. The CDR3 bases are TGTGCCAGCAGCTTACCCGGACAGTACGGCTACACCTTC. It codes for CASSLPGQYGYTF. The chain links TRBV7-2 to TRBJ1-2; TRBD1 might be the D (6 bases). This CDR3 has 13 residues. The V gene lost 2 bases and the J gene lost 8 bases, with 12 bases spanning the gap. Germline loops: CDR1 SGHTA, CDR2 FQGNSA.

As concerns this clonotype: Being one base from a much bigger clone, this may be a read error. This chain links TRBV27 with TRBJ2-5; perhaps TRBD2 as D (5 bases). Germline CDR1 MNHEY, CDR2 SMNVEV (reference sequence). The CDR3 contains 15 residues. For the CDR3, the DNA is TGTGCCAGCACGCGATTTGGCGGGTACCAAGAGACCCAGCACTTC. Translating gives CASTRFGGYQETQHF.

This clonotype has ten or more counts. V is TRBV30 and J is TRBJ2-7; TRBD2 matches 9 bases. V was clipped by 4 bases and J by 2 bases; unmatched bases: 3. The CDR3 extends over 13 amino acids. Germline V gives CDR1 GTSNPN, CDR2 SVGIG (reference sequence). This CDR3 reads CAWTSGITYEQYF. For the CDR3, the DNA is TGTGCCTGGACTAGCGGGATAACCTACGAGCAGTACTTC.

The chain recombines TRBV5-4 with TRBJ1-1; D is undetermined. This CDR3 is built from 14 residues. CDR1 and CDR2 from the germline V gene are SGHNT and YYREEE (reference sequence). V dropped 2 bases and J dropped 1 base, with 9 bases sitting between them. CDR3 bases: TGTGCCAGCAGCTTCAGAACAAGGAACACTGAAGCTTTCTTT. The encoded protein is CASSFRTRNTEAFF.

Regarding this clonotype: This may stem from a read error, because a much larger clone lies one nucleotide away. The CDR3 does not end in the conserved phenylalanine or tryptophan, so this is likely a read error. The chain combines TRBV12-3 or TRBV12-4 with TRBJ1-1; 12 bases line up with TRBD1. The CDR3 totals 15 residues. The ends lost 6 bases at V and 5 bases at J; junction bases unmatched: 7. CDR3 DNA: TGTGCCAGCAGGCGGGACAGGGGGCGGGAGACTGAAGCTTTCCTT. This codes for CASRRDRGRETEAFL.

This chain's CDR3 is CASSVMSGNTEAFF. CDR3 nucleotides: TGTGCCAGTAGTGTAATGTCGGGGAACACTGAAGCTTTCTTT. The chain couples TRBV19 to TRBJ1-1; no clear D gene. Trimming took off 5 bases at V and 1 base at J, with 11 bases between the two ends. Germline CDR1 and CDR2: LNHDA and SQIVND (reference sequence). This CDR3 is 14 amino acids long.

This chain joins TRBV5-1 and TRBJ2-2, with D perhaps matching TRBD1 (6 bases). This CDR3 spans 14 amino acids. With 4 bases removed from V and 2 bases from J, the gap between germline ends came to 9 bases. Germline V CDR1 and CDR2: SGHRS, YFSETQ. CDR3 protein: CASSVDSNTGELFF. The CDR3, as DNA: TGCGCCAGCAGCGTGGACAGTAACACCGGGGAGCTGTTTTTT.

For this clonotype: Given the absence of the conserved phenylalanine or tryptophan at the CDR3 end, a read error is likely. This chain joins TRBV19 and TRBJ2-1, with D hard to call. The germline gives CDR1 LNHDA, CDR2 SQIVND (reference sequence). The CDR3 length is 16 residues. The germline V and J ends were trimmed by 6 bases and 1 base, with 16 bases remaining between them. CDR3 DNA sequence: TGTGCCAGTAGCAATCACTATGACCTATCCTACAATGAGCAGTTCTCC. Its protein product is CASSNHYDLSYNEQFS.

CDR3 loop: CASSVVLCANYGYTF. The CDR3 DNA follows: TGTGCCAGCAGCGTAGTTTTATGTGCTAACTATGGCTACACCTTC. The gene calls are TRBV9 and TRBJ1-2; no definite D call. V lost 0 bases and J lost 0, with 9 bases in between. Per the germline V gene, CDR1 is SGDLS and CDR2 is YYNGEE. This CDR3 comprises 15 residues.

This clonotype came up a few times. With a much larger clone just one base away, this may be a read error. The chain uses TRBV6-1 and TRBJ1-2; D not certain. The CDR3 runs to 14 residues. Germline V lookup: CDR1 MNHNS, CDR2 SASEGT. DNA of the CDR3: TGTGCCAGCAGTCAAGCCGTTCTTGGTGCCGGCTACACCTTC. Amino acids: CASSQAVLGAGYTF.

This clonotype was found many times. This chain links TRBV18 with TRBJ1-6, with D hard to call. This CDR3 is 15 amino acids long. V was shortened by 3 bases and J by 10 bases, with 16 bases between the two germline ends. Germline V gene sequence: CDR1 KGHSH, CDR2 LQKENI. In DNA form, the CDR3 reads TGTGCCAGCTCACCCAACCGGGAAGATCAGTCACCCCTCCACTTT. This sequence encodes CASSPNREDQSPLHF. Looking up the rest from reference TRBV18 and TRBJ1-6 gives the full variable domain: NAGVMQNPRHLVRRRGQEARLRCSPMKGHSHVYWYRQLPEEGLKFMVYLQKENIIDESGMPKERFSAEFPKEGPSILRIQQVVRGDSAAYFCASSPNREDQSPLHFGNGTRLTVT.

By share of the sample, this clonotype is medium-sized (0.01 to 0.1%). CDR3 sequence (DNA): TGCGCCAGCAGACTCGGACAATCCTACGAGCAGTACTTC. Amino acid sequence: CASRLGQSYEQYF. This chain connects TRBV10-2 to TRBJ2-7, with a weak D call TRBD1 (5 bases). Germline CDR1 is WSHSY and CDR2 is SAAADI. V lost 6 bases, J lost 1 base, and 10 bases lay in between. CDR3 length equals 13 residues.

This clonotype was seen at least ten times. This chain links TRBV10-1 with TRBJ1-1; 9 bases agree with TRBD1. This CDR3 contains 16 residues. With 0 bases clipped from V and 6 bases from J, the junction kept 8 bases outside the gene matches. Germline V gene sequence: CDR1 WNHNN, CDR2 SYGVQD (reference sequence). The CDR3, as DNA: TGCGCCAGCAGTGAGTCCGGGACAGGGAGTGGTTCTGAAGCTTTCTTT. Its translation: CASSESGTGSGSEAFF.